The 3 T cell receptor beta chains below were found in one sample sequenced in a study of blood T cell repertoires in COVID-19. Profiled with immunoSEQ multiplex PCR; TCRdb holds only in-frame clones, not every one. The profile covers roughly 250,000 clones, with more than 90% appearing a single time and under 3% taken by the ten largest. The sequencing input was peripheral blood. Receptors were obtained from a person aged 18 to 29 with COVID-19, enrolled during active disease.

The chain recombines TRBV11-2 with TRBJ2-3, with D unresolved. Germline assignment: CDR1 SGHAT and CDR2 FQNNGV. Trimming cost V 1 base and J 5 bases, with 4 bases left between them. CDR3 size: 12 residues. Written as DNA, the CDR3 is TGTGCCAGCAGCTTAGGCGGAGATACGCAGTATTTT. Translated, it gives CASSLGGDTQYF.

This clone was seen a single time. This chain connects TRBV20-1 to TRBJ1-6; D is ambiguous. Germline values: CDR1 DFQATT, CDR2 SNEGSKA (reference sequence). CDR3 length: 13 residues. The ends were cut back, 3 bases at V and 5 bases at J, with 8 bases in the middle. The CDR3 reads CSASQADNSPLHF. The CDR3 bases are TGCAGTGCTAGTCAGGCTGATAATTCACCCCTCCACTTT.

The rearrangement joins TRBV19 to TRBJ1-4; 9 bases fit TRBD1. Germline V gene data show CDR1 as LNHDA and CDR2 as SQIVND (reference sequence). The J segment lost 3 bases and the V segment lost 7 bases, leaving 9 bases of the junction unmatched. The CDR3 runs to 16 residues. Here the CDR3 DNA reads TGTGCCAGTAAACCGGGACAGGGTTTCGCTAATGAAAAACTGTTTTTT. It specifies CASKPGQGFANEKLFF.